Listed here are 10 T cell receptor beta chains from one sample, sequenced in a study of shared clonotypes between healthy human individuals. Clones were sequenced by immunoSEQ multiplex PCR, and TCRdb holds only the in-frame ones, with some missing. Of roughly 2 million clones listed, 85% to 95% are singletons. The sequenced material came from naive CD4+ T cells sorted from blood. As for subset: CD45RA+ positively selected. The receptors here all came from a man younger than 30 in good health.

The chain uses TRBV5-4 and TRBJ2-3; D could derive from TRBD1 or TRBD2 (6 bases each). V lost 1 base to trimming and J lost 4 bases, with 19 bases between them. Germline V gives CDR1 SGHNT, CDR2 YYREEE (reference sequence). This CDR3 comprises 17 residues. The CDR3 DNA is TGTGCCAGCAGCTTGACTGGAGGGGGATCGAAGGCAGATACGCAGTATTTT. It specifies CASSLTGGGSKADTQYF. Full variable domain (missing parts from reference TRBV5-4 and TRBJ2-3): ETGVTQSPTHLIKTRGQQVTLRCSSQSGHNTVSWYQQALGQGPQFIFQYYREEENGRGNFPPRFSGLQFPNYSSELNVNALELDDSALYLCASSLTGGGSKADTQYFGPGTRLTVL.

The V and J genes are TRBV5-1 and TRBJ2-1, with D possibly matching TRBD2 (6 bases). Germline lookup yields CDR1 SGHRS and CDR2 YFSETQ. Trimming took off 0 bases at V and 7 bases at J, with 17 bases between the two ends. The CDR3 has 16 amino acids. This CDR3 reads CASSLEPSGTANEQFF. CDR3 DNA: TGCGCCAGCAGCTTGGAACCCTCCGGGACTGCGAATGAGCAGTTCTTC.

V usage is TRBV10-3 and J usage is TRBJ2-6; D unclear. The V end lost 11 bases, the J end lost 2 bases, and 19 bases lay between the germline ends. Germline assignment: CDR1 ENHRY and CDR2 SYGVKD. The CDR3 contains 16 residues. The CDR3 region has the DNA TGTGCCTCTTTTAAGGGCTCTCTGACTGGGGCCAACGTCCTGACTTTC. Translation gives CASFKGSLTGANVLTF.

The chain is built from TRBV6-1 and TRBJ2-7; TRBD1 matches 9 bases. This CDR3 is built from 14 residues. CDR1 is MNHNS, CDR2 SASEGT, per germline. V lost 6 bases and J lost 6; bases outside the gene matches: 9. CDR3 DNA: TGTGCCAGCAGGACCGGGACAGGGTTTCCCGAGCAGTACTTC. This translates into CASRTGTGFPEQYF.

DNA of the CDR3: TGTGCCAGCAGCGGAATTCAGGGCCGGGAGACCCAGTACTTC. Translated: CASSGIQGRETQYF. This chain links TRBV5-4 with TRBJ2-5; possible D gene TRBD1, 5 bases. The V gene lost 4 bases and the J gene lost 5 bases, with 15 bases spanning the gap. From germline, CDR1 is SGHNT and CDR2 YYREEE (reference sequence). The CDR3 extends over 14 amino acids.

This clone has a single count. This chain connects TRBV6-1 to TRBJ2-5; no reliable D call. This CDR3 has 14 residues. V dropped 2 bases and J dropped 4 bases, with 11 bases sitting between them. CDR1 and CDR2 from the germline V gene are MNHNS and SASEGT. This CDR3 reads CASSEQQAPETQYF. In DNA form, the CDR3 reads TGTGCCAGCAGTGAACAGCAAGCTCCAGAGACCCAGTACTTC.

CDR3 amino acids: CATGQPNTGELFF. The CDR3 bases are TGTGCCACGGGACAGCCGAACACCGGGGAGCTGTTTTTT. The chain carries TRBV28 and TRBJ2-2, with TRBD1 matching 7 bases. The CDR3 runs to 13 residues. The germline V gene encodes CDR1 MDHEN and CDR2 SYDVKM. The junction had 2 bases not matched to a gene; V was cut back by 10 bases and J by 0 bases. Full variable domain (missing parts from reference TRBV28 and TRBJ2-2): DVKVTQSSRYLVKRTGEKVFLECVQDMDHENMFWYRQDPGLGLRLIYFSYDVKMKEKGDIPEGYSVSREKKERFSLILESASTNQTSMYLCATGQPNTGELFFGEGSRLTVL.

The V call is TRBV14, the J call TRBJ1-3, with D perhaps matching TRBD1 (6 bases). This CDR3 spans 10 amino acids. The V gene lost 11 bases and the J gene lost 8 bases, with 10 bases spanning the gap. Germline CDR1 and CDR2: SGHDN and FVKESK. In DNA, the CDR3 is TGTGCCGTGGGGGGCCACACCATATATTTT. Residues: CAVGGHTIYF.

The CDR3 loop reads CASSFTGDSNQPQHF. The CDR3 region has the DNA TGTGCCAGCAGCTTCACAGGGGATAGCAATCAGCCCCAGCATTTT. The chain carries TRBV7-2 and TRBJ1-5, with TRBD1 matching over 7 bases. V lost 3 bases to trimming and J lost 0 bases; unmatched junction nucleotides: 2. This CDR3 comprises 15 residues. Per the germline V gene, CDR1 is SGHTA and CDR2 is FQGNSA.

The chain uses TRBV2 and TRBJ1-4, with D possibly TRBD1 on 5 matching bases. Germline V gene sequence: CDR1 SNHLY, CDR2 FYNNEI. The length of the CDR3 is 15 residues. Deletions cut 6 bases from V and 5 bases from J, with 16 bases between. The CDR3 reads CASSDGGTPNEKLFF. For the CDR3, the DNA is TGTGCCAGCAGCGACGGGGGTACCCCGAATGAAAAACTGTTTTTT.